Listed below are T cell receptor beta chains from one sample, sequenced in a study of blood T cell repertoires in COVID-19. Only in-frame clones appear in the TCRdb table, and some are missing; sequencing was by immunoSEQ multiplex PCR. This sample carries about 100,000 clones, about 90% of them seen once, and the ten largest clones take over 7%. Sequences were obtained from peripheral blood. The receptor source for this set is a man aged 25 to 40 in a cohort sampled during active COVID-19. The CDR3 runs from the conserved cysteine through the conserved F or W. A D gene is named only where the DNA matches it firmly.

TGTGCCAGCAGTGAATTGGGGAGCTCCTACGAGCAGTACTTC CASSELGSSYEQYF 14 TRBJ2-7 TRBV6-1 -
TGTGCCAGCAGTGAGTCAGTCCATTTCAATCAGCCCCAGCATTTT CASSESVHFNQPQHF 15 TRBJ1-5 TRBV6-1 -
TGTGCCAGCAGCAAAGGATGGGGGGTCCCTAGGGACATTCAGTACTTC CASSKGWGVPRDIQYF 16 TRBJ2-4 TRBV21-1 -
TGTGCCAGCAGTGACCCGGGCCGCGGAGGGAATCAGCCCCAGCATTTT CASSDPGRGGNQPQHF 16 TRBJ1-5 TRBV6-1 -
TGTGCCATCAGTTCCGACAGGAGAGATGGCTACACCTTC CAISSDRRDGYTF 13 TRBJ1-2 TRBV10-3 -
TGTGCCAGCAGCGGACTTTACACCGGGGAGCTGTTTTTT CASSGLYTGELFF 13 TRBJ2-2 TRBV6-5 -
TGTGCCAGCAGTAAGGGGTTTTACGAGCAGTACTTC CASSKGFYEQYF 12 TRBJ2-7 TRBV5-8 -
TGTGCCTGGAGTGTAGGGGTCCTCACTGAAGCTTTCTTT CAWSVGVLTEAFF 13 TRBJ1-1 TRBV30 -
TGTGCCAGCAGCCAAGCGGCAGGGGGCGTGGAGACCCAGTACTTC CASSQAAGGVETQYF 15 TRBJ2-5 TRBV14 TRBD1
TGTGCCAGCAGCTTAGCGCGACAGGGTAATGAAAAACTGTTTTTT CASSLARQGNEKLFF 15 TRBJ1-4 TRBV7-2 TRBD1
TGTGCCAGCAGTTTAGCGGCAGGGACTACCCTCTTCTATGGCTACACCTTC CASSLAAGTTLFYGYTF 17 TRBJ1-2 TRBV27 -
TGTGCCAGCTCACCGGAGCCCGTCCGGGAGCTGTTTTTT CASSPEPVRELFF 13 TRBJ2-2 TRBV18 -
TGTGCCAGCAGTGCGGACAGGGTTGGCGGGGAGCTGTTTTTT CASSADRVGGELFF 14 TRBJ2-2 TRBV6-4 TRBD1